The rows below give T cell receptor beta chains drawn from one sample of a study of response to subunit inactivated influenza vaccine. Via MiXCR, TCRdb re-called the RT-PCR reads, giving one row per CDR3 protein. The sample lists fewer than 350,000 distinct CDR3 sequences; 20% to 25% were seen once. The material was PBMCs from blood, obtained about 20 months after vaccination. The receptor source for this set is a man aged 45-69 years who received an inactivated influenza vaccine. Each CDR3 is given with its conserved first and last residue. D genes are given only for firm matches. Some rows mark clone size as missing; the rest say once, few, many or name a class of expanded clone.

>-|TRBV15|TRBJ1-2|-
TGTGCCACCAGGGCAGGAGCTGACTATGGCTACACCTTC
CATRAGADYGYTF
>TRBD2|TRBV5-4|TRBJ2-3|few
TGTGCCAGCAGCTTGGTTGGTAGCGGGAGGGCGGCAGATACGCAGTATTTT
CASSLVGSGRAADTQYF
>-|TRBV6-1|TRBJ1-5|few
TGTGCCCGCTCAAGGCGTTTCAATCAGCCCCAGCATTTT
CARSRRFNQPQHF
>-|TRBV20-1|TRBJ2-2|-
TGCAGTGCGACGCAGCAGCGCGACACCGGGGAGCTGTTTTTT
CSATQQRDTGELFF
>-|TRBV20-1|TRBJ1-4|few
TGCAGTGCCTTCTGGGGGGAAGGTGAAAAACTGTTTTTT
CSAFWGEGEKLFF
>TRBD1|TRBV24-1|TRBJ1-2|-
TGTGCCACGCAGCAACAGGGGGCAAATGGCTACACCTTC
CATQQQGANGYTF
>-|TRBV6-5|TRBJ2-2|few
TGTGCCAGCAGTTACTACCAGGGAGGGGGGACCGGGGAGCTGTTTTTT
CASSYYQGGGTGELFF
>TRBD2|TRBV12-3/TRBV12-4|TRBJ2-3|-
TGTGCCAGCAGCTTTAAAGGCGGGGGGGTTACAGATACGCAGTATTTT
CASSFKGGGVTDTQYF
>-|TRBV10-2|TRBJ1-3|many
TGCGCCAGCAGGGACGCTAGGCCTGGAAACACCATATATTTT
CASRDARPGNTIYF
>TRBD2|TRBV7-8|TRBJ2-1|many
TGTGCCAGCAGCAAGGGACTAGCGGGAGTAGGAGATGAGCAGTTCTTC
CASSKGLAGVGDEQFF
>-|TRBV29-1|TRBJ1-5|few
TGCAGCGTTGAAGTGGGGCAGGGCGGTCAGCCCCAGCATTTT
CSVEVGQGGQPQHF
>TRBD1|TRBV7-2|TRBJ1-2|-
TGTGCCAGCAGCTTGCAATGGACAGGGGGCTTACGTGGCTACACCTTC
CASSLQWTGGLRGYTF